This T cell receptor (beta chain) was profiled in a study of T cells in localized non-small cell lung cancer. In its sample, this clone was seen once. Some clones are missing from TCRdb's copy, which holds only in-frame ones; the method was immunoSEQ multiplex PCR. The sample consists of fewer than 25,000 clones, 86% of them appearing once. V shed 6 bases, J shed 2 bases, and the junction held 6 bases outside the gene matches. This CDR3 is built from 14 residues. Germline V gene sequence: CDR1 MNHNY, CDR2 SVGAGI (reference sequence). The chain has TRBV6-6 and TRBJ1-1; 7 bases are shared with TRBD1. This sequence was found in a woman between 40 and 69 years old with stage I lung adenocarcinoma. The sample in question was peripheral blood, obtained before any cancer treatment. The CDR3 reads CASRETGINTEAFF. Here the CDR3 DNA reads TGTGCCAGCAGGGAGACAGGGATCAACACTGAAGCTTTCTTT.